A single sample is the source of the 6 T cell receptor beta chains below, sequenced in a study of T cells after posttransplantation cyclophosphamide. TCRdb's copy holds only in-frame clones and misses some; the assay was immunoSEQ multiplex PCR. In total the sample includes tens of thousands of clones, none of them seen once. Sequenced material: PBMCs. The receptor source for this set is a man aged 40-50 years in good health, CMV-negative, and a related stem cell transplant donor.

This clone turned up a few times. V and J are TRBV6-5 and TRBJ2-2; D gene ambiguous. The germline gives CDR1 MNHEY, CDR2 SVGAGI. The CDR3 is 14 amino acids. The V gene lost 8 bases and the J gene lost 6 bases, with 16 bases spanning the gap. CDR3 in amino acids: CASQGSRGAGELFF. CDR3 nucleotide sequence: TGTGCCAGCCAAGGATCCCGAGGCGCCGGGGAGCTGTTTTTT.

This clone was detected ten times or more. The chain is built from TRBV10-3 and TRBJ1-1; no reliable D call. There are 15 residues in the CDR3. CDR1 is ENHRY and CDR2 is SYGVKD in the germline V gene. Trimming took 2 bases from V and 1 from J, leaving 11 bases between them. The CDR3 reads CAISEPGGGNTEAFF. The DNA of the CDR3 is TGTGCCATCAGTGAGCCGGGTGGAGGGAACACTGAAGCTTTCTTT.

In its sample, this clone was seen many times. This chain links TRBV20-1 with TRBJ2-1; D might be TRBD2 (6 bases). Trimming cost V 6 bases and J 9 bases, with 9 bases left between them. CDR3 length: 10 residues. Germline CDR1 DFQATT, CDR2 SNEGSKA (reference sequence). In nucleotides, the CDR3 is TGCAGTGCCTCGGAGGGTGAGCAGTTCTTC. Encoded protein: CSASEGEQFF.

This clone was seen ten or more times. The chain is built from TRBV10-3 and TRBJ2-7, with TRBD1 matching over 9 bases. V lost 0 bases, J lost 7 bases, and 7 bases stayed unmatched. This CDR3 is 15 amino acids long. Germline assignment: CDR1 ENHRY and CDR2 SYGVKD. CDR3 protein: CAISESGTGLREQYF. The CDR3 DNA reads TGTGCCATCAGTGAGTCCGGGACAGGGTTAAGGGAGCAGTACTTC.

This clone occurred many times. The chain joins TRBV27 to TRBJ2-3; D is possibly TRBD2 (6 bases). In germline, CDR1 is MNHEY, CDR2 SMNVEV (reference sequence). V was shortened by 2 bases and J by 1 base, with 10 bases between the two germline ends. The CDR3 runs 15 residues. As DNA, the CDR3 is TGTGCCAGCAGTTTAGGAGGGCCAGGCACAGATACGCAGTATTTT. This codes for CASSLGGPGTDTQYF.

This clone was seen at least ten times. The chain joins TRBV7-2 to TRBJ2-5; TRBD2 aligns across 7 bases. The J segment lost 1 base and the V segment lost 3 bases, leaving 8 bases of the junction unmatched. Germline CDR1 SGHTA, CDR2 FQGNSA. The CDR3 totals 16 residues. The CDR3 reads CASSFGLVQPQETQYF. In DNA, the CDR3 is TGTGCCAGCAGCTTTGGACTAGTCCAACCCCAAGAGACCCAGTACTTC.